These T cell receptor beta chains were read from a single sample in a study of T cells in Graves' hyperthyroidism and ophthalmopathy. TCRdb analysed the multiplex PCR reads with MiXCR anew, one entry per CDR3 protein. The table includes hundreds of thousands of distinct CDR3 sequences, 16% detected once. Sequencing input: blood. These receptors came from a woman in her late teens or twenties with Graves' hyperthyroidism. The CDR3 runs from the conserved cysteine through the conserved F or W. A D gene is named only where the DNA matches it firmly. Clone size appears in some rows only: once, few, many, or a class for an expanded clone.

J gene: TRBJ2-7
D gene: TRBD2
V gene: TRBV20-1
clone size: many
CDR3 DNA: TGCAGTGCTTTCACTAGCGGGGTCAACGAGCAGTACTTC
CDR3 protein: CSAFTSGVNEQYF

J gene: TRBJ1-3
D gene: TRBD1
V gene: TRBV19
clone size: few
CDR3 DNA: TGTGCCAGTAGCCATGACAGGGCGAACACCATATATTTT
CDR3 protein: CASSHDRANTIYF

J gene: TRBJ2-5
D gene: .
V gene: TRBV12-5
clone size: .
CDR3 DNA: TGTGCTAGTGGTTTGGTACTGAGAAGCAGGGTAGAGACCCAGTACTTC
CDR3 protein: CASGLVLRSRVETQYF

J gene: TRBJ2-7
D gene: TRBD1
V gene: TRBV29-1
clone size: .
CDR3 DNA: TGCAGCGTTTCGGACAGGGGGAGCTCCTACGAGCAGTACTTC
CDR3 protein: CSVSDRGSSYEQYF

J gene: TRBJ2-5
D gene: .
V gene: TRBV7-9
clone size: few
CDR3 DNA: TGTGCCAGCAGCCCAAGAAGGGTCCTTCAAGAGACCCAGTACTTC
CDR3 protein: CASSPRRVLQETQYF

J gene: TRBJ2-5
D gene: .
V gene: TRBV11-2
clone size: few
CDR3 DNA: TGTGCCAGCAGCTTAGATAGGGGGGGCGGTGAGACCCAGTACTTC
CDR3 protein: CASSLDRGGGETQYF

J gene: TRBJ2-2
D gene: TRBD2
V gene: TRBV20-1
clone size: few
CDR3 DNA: TGCAGTGCTATTGCGGGGGGGAACACCGGGGAGCTGTTTTTT
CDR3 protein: CSAIAGGNTGELFF

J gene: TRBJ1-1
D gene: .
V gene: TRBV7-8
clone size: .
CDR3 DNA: TGTGCCAGCAGCTTAGTGGGGAGGGATACAAAAGCTTTCTTT
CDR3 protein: CASSLVGRDTKAFF

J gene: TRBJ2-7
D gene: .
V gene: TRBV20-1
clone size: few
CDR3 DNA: TGCAGTGCTAGTCATTATGGTCAAGCGCACTCCTACGAGCAGTACTTC
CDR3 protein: CSASHYGQAHSYEQYF

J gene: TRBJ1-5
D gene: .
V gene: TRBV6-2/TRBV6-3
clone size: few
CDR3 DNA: TGTGCCAGCAGCCTGATAGGAGACAATCAGCCCCAGCATTTT
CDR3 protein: CASSLIGDNQPQHF

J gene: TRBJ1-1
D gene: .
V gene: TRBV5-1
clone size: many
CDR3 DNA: TGCGCCAGCAGCTTTACCGGGACGCACACTGAAGCTTTCTTT
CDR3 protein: CASSFTGTHTEAFF

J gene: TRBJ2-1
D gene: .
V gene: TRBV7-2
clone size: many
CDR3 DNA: TGTGCCAGCAGCTTCCGCCAAGACAATGAGCAGTTCTTC
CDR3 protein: CASSFRQDNEQFF

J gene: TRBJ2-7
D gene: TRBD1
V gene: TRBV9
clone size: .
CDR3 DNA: TGTGCCAGCAGAAGAGACCGGGACAGGTCCTACGAGCAGTACTTC
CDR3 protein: CASRRDRDRSYEQYF

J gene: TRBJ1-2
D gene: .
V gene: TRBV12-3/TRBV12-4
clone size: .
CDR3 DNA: TGTGCCAGCAGCGGAAGGATCTATGGCTACACCTTC
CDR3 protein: CASSGRIYGYTF

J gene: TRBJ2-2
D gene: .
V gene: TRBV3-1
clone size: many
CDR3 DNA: TGTGCCAGCAGCCAATCTGTCCAGAACACCGGGGAGCTGTTTTTT
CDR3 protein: CASSQSVQNTGELFF

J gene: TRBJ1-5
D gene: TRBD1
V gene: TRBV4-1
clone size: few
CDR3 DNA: TGCGCCAGCAGCCACGGGACAGGGAAGGGGGATCAGCCCCAGCATTTT
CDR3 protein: CASSHGTGKGDQPQHF

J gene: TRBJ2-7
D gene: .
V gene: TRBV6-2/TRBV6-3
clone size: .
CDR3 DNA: TGTGCCAGCAGTCGCACACAGGGATCCCACGAGCAGTACTTC
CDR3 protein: CASSRTQGSHEQYF

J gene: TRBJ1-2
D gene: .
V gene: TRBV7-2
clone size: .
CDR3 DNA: TGTGCCAGCAGCTTAGTCCCGAAAGGTCTCTATGGCTACACCTTC
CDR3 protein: CASSLVPKGLYGYTF

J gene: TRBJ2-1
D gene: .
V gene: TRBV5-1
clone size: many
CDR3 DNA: TGCGCCAGCAGCTTATACAGGGCGGATGAGCAGTTCTTC
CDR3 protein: CASSLYRADEQFF

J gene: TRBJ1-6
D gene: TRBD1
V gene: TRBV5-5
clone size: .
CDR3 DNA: TGTGCCAGCAGCATCGGGACAGGGAGCTCACCCCTCCACTTT
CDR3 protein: CASSIGTGSSPLHF

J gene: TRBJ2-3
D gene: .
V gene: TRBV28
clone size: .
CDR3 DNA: TGTGCCAGCAGTGGACCTAGCGACACAGATACGCAGTATTTT
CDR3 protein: CASSGPSDTDTQYF

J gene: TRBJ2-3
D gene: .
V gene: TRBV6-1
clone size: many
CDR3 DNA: TGTGCCAGCAGTCGAGATACCATCACAGATACGCAGTATTTT
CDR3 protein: CASSRDTITDTQYF

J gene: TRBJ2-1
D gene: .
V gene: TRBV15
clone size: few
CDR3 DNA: TGTGCCACCAGCAGAGAGACTATCCCCACCTACAATGAGCAGTTCTTC
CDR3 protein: CATSRETIPTYNEQFF

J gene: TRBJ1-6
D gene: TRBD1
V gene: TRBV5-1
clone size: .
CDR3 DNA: TGCACCAGCAGCCCCGGGACAGGGGGTTCACCCCTCCACTTT
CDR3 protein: CTSSPGTGGSPLHF

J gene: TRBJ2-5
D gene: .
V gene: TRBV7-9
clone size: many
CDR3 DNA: TGTGCCAGCAGCTTAGCAACAGGGATGGGAGAGACCCAGTACTTC
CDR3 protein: CASSLATGMGETQYF

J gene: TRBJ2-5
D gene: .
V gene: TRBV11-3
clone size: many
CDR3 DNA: TGTGCCAGCAGGTATCGGAGCCAAGAGACCCAGTACTTC
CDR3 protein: CASRYRSQETQYF

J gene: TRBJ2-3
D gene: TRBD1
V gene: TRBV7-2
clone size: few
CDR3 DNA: TGTGCCAGCAGGCGGACAGGGGTGGCAGATACGCAGTATTTT
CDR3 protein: CASRRTGVADTQYF

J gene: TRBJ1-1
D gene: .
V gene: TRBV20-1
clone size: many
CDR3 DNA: TGCAGTGCTTGGAGCCCGAACACTGAAGCTTTCTTT
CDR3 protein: CSAWSPNTEAFF

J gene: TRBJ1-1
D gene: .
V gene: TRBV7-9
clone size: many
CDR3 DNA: TGTGCCAGCAGCTTGGCAGAACTAAATGAAGCTTTCTTT
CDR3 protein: CASSLAELNEAFF

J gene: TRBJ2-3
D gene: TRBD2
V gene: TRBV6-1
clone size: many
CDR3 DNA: TGTGCCAGCAGTCGAAGGACTAGCGGGGGCACAGATACGCAGTATTTT
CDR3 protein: CASSRRTSGGTDTQYF

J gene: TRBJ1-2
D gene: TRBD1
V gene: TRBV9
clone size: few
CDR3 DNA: TGTGCCAGCAGCGTAGCTGGGACAGGGAACGGCTACACCTTC
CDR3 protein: CASSVAGTGNGYTF